These 4 T cell receptor beta chains came from one sample sequenced in a study of identical twins (dated by TCRdb to 2016 to 2018). The library was produced with 5' RACE. Sequenced using an Illumina HiSeq 2000. TCRdb reworked the public reads: Q25 trimming with fastp, MiXCR clone assembly, productive beta chains retained. Merged by CDR3 protein, the rows form single entries marked with the most common genes and DNA. This sample lists 550,000 to 700,000 distinct CDR3 sequences; 9.6% were detected once. Around 3.2% of the sample comes from the top ten. These data also formed part of another study, on yellow fever vaccine responses in identical twins.

The sample consisted of PBMCs. The receptor set was obtained from a young woman in good health.

At least ten counts were recorded for this clonotype. The V and J genes are TRBV18 and TRBJ2-1, with D maybe TRBD2 (6 bases). This CDR3 is 14 amino acids long. V lost 3 bases and J lost 9, with 15 bases in between. Germline V gene data show CDR1 as KGHSH and CDR2 as LQKENI. The CDR3 DNA is TGTGCCAGCTCACCCACGACTCCGGAGGGTGAGCAGTTCTTC. Amino acids: CASSPTTPEGEQFF. Full variable domain (rest looked up from reference TRBV18 and TRBJ2-1): NAGVMQNPRHLVRRRGQEARLRCSPMKGHSHVYWYRQLPEEGLKFMVYLQKENIIDESGMPKERFSAEFPKEGPSILRIQQVVRGDSAAYFCASSPTTPEGEQFFGPGTRLTVL.

This clonotype was detected a few times. The genes are TRBV29-1 and TRBJ1-1; no clear D. The CDR3 consists of 13 residues. Germline V CDR1 and CDR2: SQVTM, ANQGSEA. The V and J ends lost 3 bases and 0 bases respectively, with 8 bases between them. CDR3 sequence (DNA): TGCAGCGTTGAGGGCAGATTGAACACTGAAGCTTTCTTT. It encodes CSVEGRLNTEAFF.

This clonotype turned up a few times. The chain recombines TRBV29-1 with TRBJ2-2; 7 bases agree with TRBD1. This CDR3 has 15 residues. The junction had 11 bases not matched to a gene; V was cut back by 7 bases and J by 3 bases. CDR1 and CDR2 from the germline V gene are SQVTM and ANQGSEA. CDR3 bases: TGCAGCGCCGCCCCTACAGGGGTGGACACCGGGGAGCTGTTTTTT. Protein sequence: CSAAPTGVDTGELFF.

This clonotype showed up just a few times. The chain recombines TRBV20-1 with TRBJ2-7; 11 nucleotides align to TRBD1. Per germline, CDR1 DFQATT and CDR2 SNEGSKA (reference sequence). The CDR3 is 14 amino acids. V was clipped by 2 bases and J by 5 bases; unmatched bases: 5. CDR3 nucleotide sequence: TGCAGTGCTAGAACGTGGGACAGGGGGAACGAGCAGTACTTC. This encodes CSARTWDRGNEQYF.